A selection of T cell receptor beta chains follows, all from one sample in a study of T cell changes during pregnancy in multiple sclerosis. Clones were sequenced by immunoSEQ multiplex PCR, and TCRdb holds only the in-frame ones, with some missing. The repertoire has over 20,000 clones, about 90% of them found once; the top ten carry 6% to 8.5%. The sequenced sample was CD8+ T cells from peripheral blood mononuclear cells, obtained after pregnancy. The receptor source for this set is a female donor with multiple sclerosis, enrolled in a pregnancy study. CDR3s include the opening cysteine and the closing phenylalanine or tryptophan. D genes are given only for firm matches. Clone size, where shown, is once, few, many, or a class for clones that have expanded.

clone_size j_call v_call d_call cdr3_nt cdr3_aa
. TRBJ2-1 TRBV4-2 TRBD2 TGTGCCAGCAGCCAAAAGATAGCGGGTGGCAATGAGCAGTTCTTC CASSQKIAGGNEQFF
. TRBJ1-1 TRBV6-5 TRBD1 TGTGCCAGCAGTTACTCGGACAGGGGGCTAGGTGAAGCTTTCTTT CASSYSDRGLGEAFF
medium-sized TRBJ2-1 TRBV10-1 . TGCGCCAGCAGTGATAGAGCGGACTACAATGAGCAGTTCTTC CASSDRADYNEQFF
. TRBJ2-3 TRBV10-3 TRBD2 TGTGCCATCGGAACTAGCGGAACCACTAGCACAGATACGCAGTATTTT CAIGTSGTTSTDTQYF
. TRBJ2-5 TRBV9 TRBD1 TGTGCCAGCAGCGCTGGGACAGGGGGTTGGCAAGAGACCCAGTACTTC CASSAGTGGWQETQYF
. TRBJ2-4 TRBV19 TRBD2 TGTGCCAGTAGTATCCACACTAGCGGGAAAAACATTCAGTACTTC CASSIHTSGKNIQYF
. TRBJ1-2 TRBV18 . TGTGCCAGCTCACCATCCGTCGAGAGCTACACCTTC CASSPSVESYTF
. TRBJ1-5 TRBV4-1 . TGCGCCAGCAGCCGCCGTTCTAATAGCAATCAGCCCCAGCATTTT CASSRRSNSNQPQHF
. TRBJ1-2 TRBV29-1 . TGCAGCGTTCCCCGACACCTCTATGGCTACACCTTC CSVPRHLYGYTF
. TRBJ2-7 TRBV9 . TGTGCCAGCAGCCAAGGCGGGACCGGCTACGAGCAGTACTTC CASSQGGTGYEQYF
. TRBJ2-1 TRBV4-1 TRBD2 TGCGCCAGCAGCCAAGATGGGTCCGGGAGGTATGAGCAGTTCTTC CASSQDGSGRYEQFF
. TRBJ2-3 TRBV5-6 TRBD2 TGTGCCAGCAGCTGGGGGACTAGCGGGGCTAGCACAGATACGCAGTATTTT CASSWGTSGASTDTQYF
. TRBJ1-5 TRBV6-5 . TGTGCCAGCAGTTACTCTATCGGTCAGCCCCAGCATTTT CASSYSIGQPQHF
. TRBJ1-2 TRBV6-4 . TGTGCCAGCAGTGCGGTCCCGGGGGAGGGCTATGGCTACACCTTC CASSAVPGEGYGYTF
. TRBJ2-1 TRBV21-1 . TGTGCCAGGAAAACGAAGACTAGCGGGAGGGAGGGGAATGAGCAGTTCTTC CARKTKTSGREGNEQFF
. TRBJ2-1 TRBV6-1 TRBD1 TGTGCCAGCACGGAGGGGACAGGGGTTGGCAATGAGCAGTTCTTC CASTEGTGVGNEQFF
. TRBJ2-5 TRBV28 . TGTGCCAGCAGTTCCGTACAAGAGACCCAGTACTTC CASSSVQETQYF
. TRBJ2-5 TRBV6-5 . TGTGCCAGCAGTTACAGTCCGTCAGGGATGGAGACCCAGTACTTC CASSYSPSGMETQYF
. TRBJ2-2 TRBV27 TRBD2 TGTGCCAGCAGTATCGGGACTAGCGTCCCCGGGGAGCTGTTTTTT CASSIGTSVPGELFF
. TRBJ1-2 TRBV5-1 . TGCGCCAGCAGCTTGGGCGAGGGTGACTATGGCTACACCTTC CASSLGEGDYGYTF
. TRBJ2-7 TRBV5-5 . TGTGCCAGCAGCTTGGGTCGGCAGGGCTACGAGCAGTACTTC CASSLGRQGYEQYF
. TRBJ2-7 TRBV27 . TGTGCCAGCAGTTTAGACCGACGGGGGAGTTACGAGCAGTACTTC CASSLDRRGSYEQYF
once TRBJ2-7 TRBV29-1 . TGCAGCGTTCAGGGGCAGAACTCCTACGAGCAGTACTTC CSVQGQNSYEQYF
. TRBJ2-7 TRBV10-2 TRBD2 TGCGCCAGCAGTGAGTCGAAGCTAGCGGGAACCGAGCAGTACTTC CASSESKLAGTEQYF
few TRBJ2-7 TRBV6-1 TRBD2 TGTGCCAGCAGTGAAGGCGGGAGGTCCTCCTACGAGCAGTACTTC CASSEGGRSSYEQYF
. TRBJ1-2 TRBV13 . TGTGCCAGCAGCTTCCTCGGGGGAGGCTACACCTTC CASSFLGGGYTF
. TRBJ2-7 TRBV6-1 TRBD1 TGTGCCAGCAGTGAAACTACCTCCGGGACAGGGGTCGAGCAGTACTTC CASSETTSGTGVEQYF
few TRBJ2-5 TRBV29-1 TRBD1 TGCAGCGTTGTCCATAACCGGGACAGGGGGAGAGAGACCCAGTACTTC CSVVHNRDRGRETQYF
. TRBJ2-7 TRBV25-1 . TGTGCCAGCAGTCCAGGGCAAGAGCAGTACTTC CASSPGQEQYF
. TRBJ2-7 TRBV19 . TGTGCCAGTAGTATAGGGATAGGAGAGACCGAGCAGTACTTC CASSIGIGETEQYF
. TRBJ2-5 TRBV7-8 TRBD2 TGTGCCAGCAGATGTGAGCGGGAGAGAGGGGAGACCCAGTACTTC CASRCERERGETQYF
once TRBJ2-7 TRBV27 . TGTGCCAGCAGCCGGACAGCCTACGAGCAGTACTTC CASSRTAYEQYF
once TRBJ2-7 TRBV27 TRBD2 TGTGCCAGCAGTTTGGGCGGGGGGCACTCCTACGAGCAGTACTTC CASSLGGGHSYEQYF
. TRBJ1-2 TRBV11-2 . TGTGCCAGCAGCTTAGGGGACTGGGTATCCAACTATGGCTACACCTTC CASSLGDWVSNYGYTF
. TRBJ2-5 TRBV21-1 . TGTGCCAGCAGCAATCGGGAGACCCAGTACTTC CASSNRETQYF
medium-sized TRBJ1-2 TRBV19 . TGTGCCAGTAGTATAGTCCCAGGGGTTAGACCCTATGGCTACACCTTC CASSIVPGVRPYGYTF
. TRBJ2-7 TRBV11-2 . TGTGCCAGCAGCTTAGAGTCGAGGGACGAGCAGTACTTC CASSLESRDEQYF
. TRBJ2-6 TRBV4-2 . TGTGCCAGCAGCCAAGATAGTGAGCAGGGGTTAACTGGGGCCAACGTCCTGACTTTC CASSQDSEQGLTGANVLTF
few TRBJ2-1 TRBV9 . TGTGCCAGCAGCTCGCCAGGGGGGTCCAATGAGCAGTTCTTC CASSSPGGSNEQFF
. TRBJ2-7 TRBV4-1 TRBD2 TGCGCCAGCAGCCAAATAGGGACTAGCGACGAGCAGTACTTC CASSQIGTSDEQYF
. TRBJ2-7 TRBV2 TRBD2 TGTGCCATGACGACTAGCGGTCCCTACGAGCAGTACTTC CAMTTSGPYEQYF
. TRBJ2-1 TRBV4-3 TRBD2 TGCGCCAGCAGCCAAGTAGTCTTCGGACTAGCGGATGAGCAGTTCTTC CASSQVVFGLADEQFF
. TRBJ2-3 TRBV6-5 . TGTGCCAGCAGTTACTCGTCCCGCGGTAGCACAGATACGCAGTATTTT CASSYSSRGSTDTQYF
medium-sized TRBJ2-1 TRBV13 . TGTGCCAGCAGCTCGCAACTTGACAATGAGCAGTTCTTC CASSSQLDNEQFF
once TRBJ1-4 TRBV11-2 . TGTGCCAGCAGCTTTTCGCGGTCTCCAACTAATGAAAAACTGTTTTTT CASSFSRSPTNEKLFF
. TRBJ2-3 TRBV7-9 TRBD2 TGTGCCAGCAGCCCCGGGGGGGGTACGCAGTATTTT CASSPGGGTQYF
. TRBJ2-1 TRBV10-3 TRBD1 TGTGCCACCCGGACAGGGAAGAGACTAGGGAAGAATGAGCAGTTCTTC CATRTGKRLGKNEQFF